This TCR gamma chain was captured by sequencing in a study of γδ T cells in repeated Plasmodium falciparum infection. Background on the study: Donors were malaria-exposed Malian children or age- and gender-matched Australian children. Malaria-naive adults were infected with P. falciparum NF54 four times over around 640 days. Points from the study as a whole: Over time and infection, Vgamma9/Vdelta2+ repertoires remained highly stable and polyclonal.

Bulk repertoires came from Vgamma9/Vdelta2+ or Vdelta2-negative gammadelta T cells flow-sorted from PBMC. Regarding this clone: What it binds is not known. A far larger clone is a single base away, which makes a read error likely. This CDR3 is also generated by other DNA sequences in the sample.

This CDR3 has 17 amino acids. Looked up from germline, CDR1 is GITISATS and CDR2 is ISYDGTV (reference sequence). Sequencing covered both gamma and delta TCR chains per sample. TCRdb reapplied CATT to the multiplex PCR reads. Of more than 12,000 gamma-chain clones in the sample, about 1.5% were seen once. The chain uses TRGV9 and TRGJP. Here the J gene came from matching the DNA to germline, since TCRdb omits it. Sequencing was carried out using gamma-delta T cells from blood. The receptor's source is a pool of human donors (malaria-infected and uninfected, not separated). CDR3 sequence: CALWEVLSELGKKIKVF. The CDR3 bases are TGTGCCTTGTGGGAGGTGCTATCGGAGTTAGGCAAAAAAATCAAGGTATTT.